These T cell receptor beta chains were read from a single sample in a study of blood T cell repertoires in COVID-19. Clones were sequenced by immunoSEQ multiplex PCR, and TCRdb holds only the in-frame ones, with some missing. The sample includes about 190,000 clones, around four fifths of them seen just once. Sequences were obtained from peripheral blood. The receptor source for this set is a woman aged 70 to 79 with active or convalescent COVID-19. CDR3s include the opening cysteine and the closing phenylalanine or tryptophan. The order of the fields is CDR3 protein, CDR3 DNA, clone size, D gene, V gene, J gene. A D gene is named only where the DNA matches it firmly. Clone size is stated in some rows and not others, as once, few, many or a class when expanded.

CASTSGTGNTIYF	TGTGCCAGCACCTCAGGTACCGGAAACACCATATATTTT	few	NA	TRBV7-2	TRBJ1-3
CATSDQTSPYEQYF	TGTGCCACCAGTGATCAGACTAGTCCCTACGAGCAGTACTTC	NA	NA	TRBV24-1	TRBJ2-7
CASSLDTVRPQHF	TGTGCCAGCAGCCTCGACACCGTCCGCCCCCAGCATTTT	NA	NA	TRBV5-5	TRBJ1-5
CASSFGAGSYEQYF	TGCGCCAGCAGTTTTGGGGCAGGATCCTACGAGCAGTACTTC	NA	NA	TRBV5-1	TRBJ2-7
CASSPGQQFNEKLFF	TGTGCCAGCTCACCCGGCCAACAGTTTAATGAAAAACTGTTTTTT	once	NA	TRBV18	TRBJ1-4
CASSLSSGVGDTEAFF	TGTGCCAGCAGCTTATCTTCGGGGGTGGGCGACACTGAAGCTTTCTTT	NA	NA	TRBV11-3	TRBJ1-1
CASSYTGRETQYF	TGTGCCAGCAGTTACACAGGGCGGGAGACCCAGTACTTC	NA	NA	TRBV6-5	TRBJ2-5
CASSLLAGGLVVQYF	TGTGCCAGCAGTTTACTAGCGGGAGGGCTGGTGGTGCAGTACTTC	NA	TRBD2	TRBV28	TRBJ2-7
CATRLAGGGETQYF	TGTGCCACTCGACTAGCGGGAGGGGGGGAGACCCAGTACTTC	NA	TRBD2	TRBV28	TRBJ2-5
CASSGEGGLDGYTF	TGCGCCAGCAGCGGGGAGGGGGGCCTAGATGGCTACACCTTC	NA	NA	TRBV5-1	TRBJ1-2
CASSQESRANYGYTF	TGTGCCAGCAGCCAAGAGTCCAGGGCGAACTATGGCTACACCTTC	NA	NA	TRBV4-2	TRBJ1-2
CASSFGDRVGYTF	TGTGCCAGCAGTTTCGGGGACAGGGTAGGCTACACCTTC	NA	TRBD1	TRBV27	TRBJ1-2
CASSLTGVGNQPQHF	TGTGCCAGTAGCCTGACAGGCGTCGGCAATCAGCCCCAGCATTTT	NA	NA	TRBV19	TRBJ1-5
CASNKGARYNEQFF	TGTGCCAGCAATAAGGGGGCCCGGTACAATGAGCAGTTCTTC	NA	TRBD1	TRBV28	TRBJ2-1
CASSLATGFDGGELFF	TGCGCCAGCAGCTTGGCTACGGGATTCGACGGCGGGGAGCTGTTTTTT	NA	NA	TRBV5-1	TRBJ2-2
CASSLQGVFLSEQYF	TGCGCCAGCAGCTTACAGGGGGTATTTCTCTCCGAGCAGTACTTC	NA	TRBD1	TRBV5-1	TRBJ2-7
CASTGGLEMGEKLFF	TGTGCCAGCACGGGGGGATTAGAGATGGGTGAAAAACTGTTTTTT	once	NA	TRBV11-2	TRBJ1-4
CSAPWGGKETQYF	TGCAGCGCCCCTTGGGGGGGGAAAGAGACCCAGTACTTC	NA	TRBD2	TRBV29-1	TRBJ2-5
CASSPSYFTEAFF	TGTGCCAGCAGTCCTTCGTACTTCACTGAAGCTTTCTTT	NA	NA	TRBV28	TRBJ1-1
CATGGSNTGELFF	TGTGCCACAGGGGGTTCGAACACCGGGGAGCTGTTTTTT	NA	NA	TRBV24-1	TRBJ2-2
CASSSQQGPNSPLHF	TGTGCCAGCAGCAGTCAGCAGGGGCCAAATTCACCCCTCCACTTT	once	NA	TRBV4-2	TRBJ1-6
CATGTSGRTGELFF	TGTGCCACCGGGACTAGCGGGAGAACCGGGGAGCTGTTTTTT	NA	TRBD2	TRBV24-1	TRBJ2-2
CASSQTGQETQYF	TGTGCTAGCAGCCAGACAGGTCAAGAGACCCAGTACTTC	NA	NA	TRBV7-7	TRBJ2-5
CASNRAITNYGYTF	TGTGCCAGTAATAGAGCGATAACTAACTATGGCTACACCTTC	NA	NA	TRBV19	TRBJ1-2
CASSPLDRVSYEQYF	TGTGCCAGCAGTCCCTTGGACAGGGTCTCCTACGAGCAGTACTTC	NA	TRBD1	TRBV6-5	TRBJ2-7
CASSLGTSRETQYF	TGTGCCAGCAGTTTGGGGACTTCGCGGGAGACCCAGTACTTC	NA	NA	TRBV28	TRBJ2-5
CASSPPSGAYNEQFF	TGTGCCAGCAGTCCCCCTAGCGGGGCATACAATGAGCAGTTCTTC	NA	TRBD2	TRBV3-1/TRBV3-2	TRBJ2-1
CASSQRINSGNSPLHF	TGTGCCAGCAGCCAAAGGATCAACTCCGGGAATTCACCCCTCCACTTT	NA	NA	TRBV4-2	TRBJ1-6
CASSLKRATSTDTQYF	TGCGCCAGCAGCTTGAAGCGGGCAACTAGCACAGATACGCAGTATTTT	NA	NA	TRBV5-1	TRBJ2-3
CASSLVGGNTEAFF	TGCGCCAGCAGCTTGGTAGGGGGGAACACTGAAGCTTTCTTT	NA	NA	TRBV5-1	TRBJ1-1
CASSSFSGNTIYF	TGTGCCAGCAGTTCCTTCTCTGGAAACACCATATATTTT	NA	NA	TRBV28	TRBJ1-3
CATSDPRTRIYEQFF	TGTGCCACCAGTGATCCCCGGACTAGGATCTATGAGCAGTTCTTC	NA	TRBD2	TRBV24-1	TRBJ2-1
CASSFSGSGNTIYF	TGCGCCAGCAGCTTTTCAGGGTCTGGAAACACCATATATTTT	NA	NA	TRBV5-1	TRBJ1-3
CASSVTGDSTNQPQHF	TGTGCCAGCAGCGTTACAGGGGACTCTACCAATCAGCCCCAGCATTTT	once	TRBD1	TRBV9	TRBJ1-5
CASSPGQDNEKLFF	TGTGCCAGCTCACCAGGACAGGATAATGAAAAACTGTTTTTT	NA	TRBD1	TRBV18	TRBJ1-4
CASSLGDRGPYEQYF	TGCGCCAGCAGCTTGGGGGACAGGGGACCCTACGAGCAGTACTTC	NA	TRBD1	TRBV5-1	TRBJ2-7